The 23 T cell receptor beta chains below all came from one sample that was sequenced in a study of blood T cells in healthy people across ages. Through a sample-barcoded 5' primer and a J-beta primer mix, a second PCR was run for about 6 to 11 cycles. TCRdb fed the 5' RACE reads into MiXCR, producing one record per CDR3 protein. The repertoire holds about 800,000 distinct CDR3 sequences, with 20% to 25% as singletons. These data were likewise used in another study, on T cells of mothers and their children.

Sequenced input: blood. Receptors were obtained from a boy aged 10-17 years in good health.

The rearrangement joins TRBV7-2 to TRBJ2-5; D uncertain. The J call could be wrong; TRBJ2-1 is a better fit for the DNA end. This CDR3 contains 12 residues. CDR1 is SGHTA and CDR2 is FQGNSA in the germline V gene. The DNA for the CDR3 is TGTGCCAGCAGCTTTACTTCCCATGAGCAGTTCTTC. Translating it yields CASSFTSHEQFF.

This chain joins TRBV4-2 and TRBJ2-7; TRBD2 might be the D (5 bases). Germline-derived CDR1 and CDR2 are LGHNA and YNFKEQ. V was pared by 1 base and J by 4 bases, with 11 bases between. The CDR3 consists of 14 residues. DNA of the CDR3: TGTGCCAGCAGCCAAGTCGGGATTGGGTACGAGCAGTACTTC. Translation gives CASSQVGIGYEQYF.

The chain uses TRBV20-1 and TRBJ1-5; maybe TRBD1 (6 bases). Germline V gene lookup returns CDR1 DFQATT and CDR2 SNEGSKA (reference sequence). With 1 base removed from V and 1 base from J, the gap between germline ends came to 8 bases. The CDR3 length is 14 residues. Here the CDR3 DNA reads TGCAGTGCTAGAGGACAGGCAAGCAATCAGCCCCAGCATTTT. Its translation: CSARGQASNQPQHF.

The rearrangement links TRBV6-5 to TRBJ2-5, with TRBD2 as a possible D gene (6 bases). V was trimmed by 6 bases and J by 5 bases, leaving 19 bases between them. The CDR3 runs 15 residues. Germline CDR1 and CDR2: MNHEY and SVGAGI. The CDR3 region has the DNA TGTGCCAGCAGGACGAGGAGGGGCCAGGAGGAGACCCAGTACTTC. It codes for CASRTRRGQEETQYF.

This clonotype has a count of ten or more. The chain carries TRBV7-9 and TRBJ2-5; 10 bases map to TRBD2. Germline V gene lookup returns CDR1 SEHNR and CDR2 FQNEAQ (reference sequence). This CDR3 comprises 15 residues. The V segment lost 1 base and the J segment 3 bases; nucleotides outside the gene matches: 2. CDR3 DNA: TGTGCCAGCAGCTTAGGACTAGCGGGCAAAGAGACCCAGTACTTC. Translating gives CASSLGLAGKETQYF.

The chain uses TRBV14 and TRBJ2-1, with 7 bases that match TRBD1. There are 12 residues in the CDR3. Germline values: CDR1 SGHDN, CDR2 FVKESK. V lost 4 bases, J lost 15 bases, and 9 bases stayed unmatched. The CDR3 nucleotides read TGTGCCAGCAGCCGACAGGGTGCTGTGTGGTTCTTC. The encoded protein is CASSRQGAVWFF.

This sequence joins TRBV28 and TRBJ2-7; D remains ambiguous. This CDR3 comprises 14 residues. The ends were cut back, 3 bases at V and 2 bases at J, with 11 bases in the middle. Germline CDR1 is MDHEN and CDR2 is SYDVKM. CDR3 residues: CASSFLLRPYEQYF. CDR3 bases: TGTGCCAGCAGTTTCCTACTGAGACCCTACGAGCAGTACTTC.

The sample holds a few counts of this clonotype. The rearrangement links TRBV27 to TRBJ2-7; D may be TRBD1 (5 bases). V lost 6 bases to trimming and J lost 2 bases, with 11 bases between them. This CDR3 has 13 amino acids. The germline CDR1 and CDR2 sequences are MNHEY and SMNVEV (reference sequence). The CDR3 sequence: CASSSRQTYEQYF. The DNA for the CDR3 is TGTGCCAGCAGCTCCAGACAGACCTACGAGCAGTACTTC.

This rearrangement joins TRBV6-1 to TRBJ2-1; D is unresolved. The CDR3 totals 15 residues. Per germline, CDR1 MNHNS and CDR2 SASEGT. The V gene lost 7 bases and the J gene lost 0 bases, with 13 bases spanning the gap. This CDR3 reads CASIWAPGSYNEQFF. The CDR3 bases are TGTGCCAGCATTTGGGCCCCTGGCTCCTACAATGAGCAGTTCTTC.

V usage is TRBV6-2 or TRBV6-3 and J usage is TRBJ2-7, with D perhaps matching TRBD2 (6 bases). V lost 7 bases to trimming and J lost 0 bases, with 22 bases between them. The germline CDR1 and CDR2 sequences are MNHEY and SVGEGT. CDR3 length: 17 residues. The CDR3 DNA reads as TGTGCCAGCACGGCGGGATTTAGGGAACTCAGCTCCTACGAGCAGTACTTC. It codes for CASTAGFRELSSYEQYF.

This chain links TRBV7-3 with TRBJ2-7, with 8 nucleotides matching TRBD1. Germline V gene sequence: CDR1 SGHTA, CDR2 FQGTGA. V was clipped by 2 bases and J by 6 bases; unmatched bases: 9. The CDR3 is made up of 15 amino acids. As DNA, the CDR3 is TGTGCCAGCAGCTTAGGGGACAGGATGCTTGGCGAGCAGTACTTC. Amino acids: CASSLGDRMLGEQYF.

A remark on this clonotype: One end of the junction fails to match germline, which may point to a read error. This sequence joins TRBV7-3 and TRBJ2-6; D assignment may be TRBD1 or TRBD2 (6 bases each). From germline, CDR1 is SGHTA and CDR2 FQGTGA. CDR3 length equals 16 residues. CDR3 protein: CASSFGGQSGANVLTF. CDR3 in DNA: TGTGCAAGCAGCTTTGGGGGGCAATCTGGGGCCAACGTCCTGACTTTC.

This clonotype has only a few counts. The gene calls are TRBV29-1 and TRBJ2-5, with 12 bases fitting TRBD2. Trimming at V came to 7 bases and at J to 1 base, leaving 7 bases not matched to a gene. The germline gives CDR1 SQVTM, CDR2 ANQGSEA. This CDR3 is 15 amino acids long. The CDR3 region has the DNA TGCAGCGCTGGACTAGCGGGAAGATTCCAAGAGACCCAGTACTTC. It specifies CSAGLAGRFQETQYF.

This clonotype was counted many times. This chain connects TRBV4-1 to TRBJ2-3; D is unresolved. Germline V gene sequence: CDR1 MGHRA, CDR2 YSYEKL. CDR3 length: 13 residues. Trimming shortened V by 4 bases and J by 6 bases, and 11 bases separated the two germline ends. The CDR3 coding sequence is TGCGCCAGCAGCCTCCTCCCGACTGATACGCAGTATTTT. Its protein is CASSLLPTDTQYF.

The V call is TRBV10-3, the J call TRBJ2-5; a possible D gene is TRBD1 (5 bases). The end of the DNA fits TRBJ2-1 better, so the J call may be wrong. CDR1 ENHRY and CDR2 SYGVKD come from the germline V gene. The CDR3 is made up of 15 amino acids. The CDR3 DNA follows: TGTGCCATCAGTGGGGGCAGTACCATCTACAATGAGCAGTTCTTC. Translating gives CAISGGSTIYNEQFF.

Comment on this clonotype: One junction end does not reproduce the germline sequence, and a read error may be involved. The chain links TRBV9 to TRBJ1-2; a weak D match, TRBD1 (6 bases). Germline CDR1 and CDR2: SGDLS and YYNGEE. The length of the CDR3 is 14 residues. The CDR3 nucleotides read TGTGCCAGCACCGTAGGGGGGGGCAACTATGGCTACACCTTC. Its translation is CASTVGGGNYGYTF.

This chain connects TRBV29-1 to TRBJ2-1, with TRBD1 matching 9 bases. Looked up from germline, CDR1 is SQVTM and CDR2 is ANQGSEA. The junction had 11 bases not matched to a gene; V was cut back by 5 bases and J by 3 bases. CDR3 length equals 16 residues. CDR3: CSVQDIPGQGYNEQFF. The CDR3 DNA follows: TGCAGCGTTCAGGACATCCCGGGACAGGGCTACAATGAGCAGTTCTTC.

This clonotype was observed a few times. For the CDR3, the DNA is TGCGCCAGCAGCCGGGACAGCCTGCAAGAGACCCAGTACTTC. It specifies CASSRDSLQETQYF. The V and J genes are TRBV5-1 and TRBJ2-5, with 7 bases that match TRBD1. The CDR3 length is 14 residues. With 4 bases clipped from V and 2 bases from J, the junction kept 5 bases outside the gene matches. Germline V gene lookup returns CDR1 SGHRS and CDR2 YFSETQ.

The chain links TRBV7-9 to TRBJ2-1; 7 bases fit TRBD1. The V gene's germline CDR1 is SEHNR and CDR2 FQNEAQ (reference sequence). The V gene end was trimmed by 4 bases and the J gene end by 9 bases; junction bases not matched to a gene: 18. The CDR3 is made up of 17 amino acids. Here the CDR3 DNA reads TGTGCCAGCAGCTCGAACGACAGGGACACCCCGCACGGTGAGCAGTTCTTC. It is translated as CASSSNDRDTPHGEQFF.

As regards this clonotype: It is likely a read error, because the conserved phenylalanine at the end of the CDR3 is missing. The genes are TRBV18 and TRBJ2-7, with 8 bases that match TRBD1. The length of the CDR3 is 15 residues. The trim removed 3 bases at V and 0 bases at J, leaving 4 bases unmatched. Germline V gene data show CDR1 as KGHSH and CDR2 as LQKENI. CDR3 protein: CASSPGDRFSYEQYL. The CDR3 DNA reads TGTGCCAGCTCACCTGGGGACAGGTTCTCCTACGAGCAGTACCTC.

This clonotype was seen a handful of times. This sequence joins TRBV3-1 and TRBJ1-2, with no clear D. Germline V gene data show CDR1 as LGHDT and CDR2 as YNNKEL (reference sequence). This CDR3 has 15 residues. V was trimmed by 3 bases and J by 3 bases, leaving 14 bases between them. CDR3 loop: CASSQVANWDYGYTF. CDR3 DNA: TGTGCCAGCAGCCAGGTGGCCAATTGGGACTATGGCTACACCTTC.

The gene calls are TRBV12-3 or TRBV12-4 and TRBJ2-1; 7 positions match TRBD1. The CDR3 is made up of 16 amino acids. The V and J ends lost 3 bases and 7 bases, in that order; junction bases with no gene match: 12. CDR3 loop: CASSFILQTGSNEQFF. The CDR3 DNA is TGTGCCAGCAGTTTCATTCTACAGACAGGGTCGAATGAGCAGTTCTTC.

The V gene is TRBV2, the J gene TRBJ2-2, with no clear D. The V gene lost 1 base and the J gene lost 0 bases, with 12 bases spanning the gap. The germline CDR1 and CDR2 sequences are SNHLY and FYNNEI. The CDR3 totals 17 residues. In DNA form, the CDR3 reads TGTGCCAGCAGTGAAGACTTAACCTATTCGAACACCGGGGAGCTGTTTTTT. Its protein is CASSEDLTYSNTGELFF. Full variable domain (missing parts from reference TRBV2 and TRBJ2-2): EPEVTQTPSHQVTQMGQEVILRCVPISNHLYFYWYRQILGQKVEFLVSFYNNEISEKSEIFDDQFSVERPDGSNFTLKIRSTKLEDSAMYFCASSEDLTYSNTGELFFGEGSRLTVL.